This T cell receptor (beta chain) originates from a study of T-cell memory formation after mild COVID-19. Whole-study results and caveats: Confirmation of SARS-CoV-2 specificity was lacking for second-wave clones peaking day 37.

This CDR3 spans 14 amino acids. V lost 1 base, J lost 5 bases, and 3 bases stayed unmatched. TCRdb called the 5' RACE reads again in MiXCR, with one record for every CDR3 protein. The sample consists of about half a million distinct CDR3 sequences, 15% to 20% of them appearing once. The sample holds many counts of this clonotype. As yet, its antigen is unknown. Sequencing was performed on PBMCs or a T cell subset sorted from them (not recorded which). The chain has TRBV12-3 or TRBV12-4 and TRBJ2-5, with 8 bases aligning to TRBD2. This clonotype was obtained from an adult woman who had mild COVID-19 (a few samples of this study predate the infection). Cell type and time point are not known. The CDR3 loop reads CASSLVLAGETQYF. Here the CDR3 DNA reads TGTGCCAGCAGTTTAGTCCTAGCGGGTGAGACCCAGTACTTC.